Following are 18 T cell receptor beta chains from one sample sequenced in a study of HIV-infected patients and healthy controls (dated by TCRdb to the mid-2010s). Whole blood was used without fractionating the cells, so the repertoire represented all peripheral T cells without sorting. Library creation used 5' RACE. The data were produced on an Illumina MiSeq. SuperScript III was used to reverse transcribe 500 ng RNA with primers targeting the alpha and beta constant regions. Separate alpha and beta chain libraries were made by chain-specific third strand synthesis with multiplexing indices. The public reads were quality trimmed at Q25 with fastp and then assembled into clones with MiXCR by TCRdb, keeping productive beta chains. Rows with one shared CDR3 protein collapse into an entry with the most common genes and DNA. Counted in this sample were about 17,000 distinct CDR3 sequences; over 9% of them appeared once. The ten largest clones take up approximately 3.3% of the sample.

Material for sequencing was blood. The receptors were gathered from an adult in good health.

This clonotype occurred many times. The chain joins TRBV6-6 to TRBJ1-1, with 9 nucleotides matching TRBD1. V shed 7 bases and J 5 bases; nucleotides not matched to a gene: 8. Germline values: CDR1 MNHNY, CDR2 SVGAGI (reference sequence). This CDR3 spans 14 amino acids. The CDR3 is CASTIGTGLTEAFF. The CDR3 region has the DNA TGTGCCAGCACCATCGGGACAGGGCTAACTGAAGCTTTCTTT.

This clonotype was found many times. The chain combines TRBV5-1 with TRBJ2-1; 12 bases are shared with TRBD2. CDR1 is SGHRS, CDR2 YFSETQ, per germline. CDR3 length equals 18 residues. The J segment lost 0 bases and the V segment lost 3 bases, leaving 7 bases of the junction unmatched. This chain's CDR3 is CASSSGTSGPSSYNEQFF. The CDR3, as DNA: TGCGCCAGCAGCTCCGGGACTAGCGGGCCCAGCTCCTACAATGAGCAGTTCTTC.

At least ten counts were recorded for this clonotype. V gene TRBV12-3 or TRBV12-4 combines with J gene TRBJ1-2, with unresolved D. The CDR3 is 14 residues long. V shed 2 bases and J shed 8 bases, with 15 bases lying between them. The CDR3 coding sequence is TGTGCCAGCAGTTTATCGGCCTTACCGAGAGGCTACACCTTC. Encoded protein: CASSLSALPRGYTF.

In its sample, this clonotype was seen many times. In nucleotides, the CDR3 is TGTGCCAGCAGCTTAACAACGGGGCGGAACTATGGCTACACCTTC. Translated: CASSLTTGRNYGYTF. This sequence joins TRBV5-4 and TRBJ1-2; D might be TRBD1 (5 bases). V was trimmed by 2 bases and J by 2 bases, leaving 13 bases between them. The CDR3 is made up of 15 amino acids. Germline lookup yields CDR1 SGHNT and CDR2 YYREEE (reference sequence). The variable domain in full, with the rest retrieved from reference TRBV5-4 and TRBJ1-2, is ETGVTQSPTHLIKTRGQQVTLRCSSQSGHNTVSWYQQALGQGPQFIFQYYREEENGRGNFPPRFSGLQFPNYSSELNVNALELDDSALYLCASSLTTGRNYGYTFGSGTRLTVV.

This clonotype is judged medium-sized. The CDR3 here is CASSQQGADTEAFF. CDR3 coding DNA: TGCGCCAGCAGCCAACAGGGGGCCGACACTGAAGCTTTCTTT. This rearrangement joins TRBV5-1 to TRBJ1-1; 9 bases are a match to TRBD1. CDR1 and CDR2 (germline): SGHRS, YFSETQ. The V gene end was trimmed by 4 bases and the J gene end by 3 bases; junction bases not matched to a gene: 4. This CDR3 is built from 14 residues.

This clonotype was recorded many times. This chain joins TRBV6-5 and TRBJ2-3; D could derive from TRBD1 or TRBD2 (5 bases each). The CDR3 has 11 amino acids. V was trimmed by 4 bases and J by 9 bases, leaving 8 bases between them. Per the germline V gene, CDR1 is MNHEY and CDR2 is SVGAGI. CDR3 in DNA: TGTGCCAGCAGTTTTGAGGGGACGCAGTATTTT. It yields the protein CASSFEGTQYF.

Ten or more counts support this clonotype. The chain uses TRBV4-1 and TRBJ1-2; D is uncertain. Trimming removed 0 bases at V and 8 bases at J, with 7 bases between. CDR3 length: 12 residues. CDR1 MGHRA and CDR2 YSYEKL come from the germline V gene. CDR3 nucleotide sequence: TGCGCCAGCAGCCAAGATGTGGAGGGCTACACCTTC. Protein sequence: CASSQDVEGYTF.

This clonotype occurred many times. The CDR3 DNA is TGTGCCAGCAGCTTACCGGGGTCCTACGAGCAGTACTTC. Protein sequence: CASSLPGSYEQYF. The chain links TRBV7-9 to TRBJ2-7, with a tentative D call TRBD2 (5 bases). The CDR3 has 13 residues. Germline CDR1 and CDR2: SEHNR and FQNEAQ (reference sequence). The V gene lost 2 bases and the J gene lost 1 base, with 6 bases spanning the gap.

The rearrangement links TRBV10-2 to TRBJ2-5; possible D gene TRBD2, 6 bases. V was cut by 5 bases and J by 1 base, with 8 bases left in between. Per the germline V gene, CDR1 is WSHSY and CDR2 is SAAADI. The CDR3 has 13 residues. In DNA, the CDR3 is TGCGCCAGCAGTCTAGCGTTCCAAGAGACCCAGTACTTC. Its protein product is CASSLAFQETQYF.

This clonotype was picked up many times. The chain carries TRBV19 and TRBJ2-1; D gene unclear. Trimming removed 2 bases from V and 5 bases from J, with 7 bases in between. Looked up from germline, CDR1 is LNHDA and CDR2 is SQIVND (reference sequence). The CDR3 totals 13 residues. This CDR3 is CASSIMGNNEQFF. CDR3 DNA sequence: TGTGCCAGTAGTATAATGGGGAACAATGAGCAGTTCTTC.

This clonotype was detected ten times or more. This chain connects TRBV5-1 to TRBJ2-5; 10 positions match TRBD2. This CDR3 is built from 15 residues. V lost 4 bases and J lost 4; bases outside the gene matches: 7. The germline CDR1 and CDR2 sequences are SGHRS and YFSETQ. The CDR3, as DNA: TGCGCCAGCAGCCGGTTAGCGGGAGGCCCAGAGACCCAGTACTTC. Its translation is CASSRLAGGPETQYF.

The sample holds many counts of this clonotype. This chain uses TRBV4-1 with TRBJ2-5; 16 nucleotides agree with TRBD2. Germline V CDR1 and CDR2: MGHRA, YSYEKL. The junction had 4 bases not matched to a gene; V was cut back by 2 bases and J by 4 bases. The CDR3 extends over 17 amino acids. In DNA, the CDR3 is TGCGCCAGCAGCCAATTGGGACTAGCGGGAGGGCCAGAGACCCAGTACTTC. This encodes CASSQLGLAGGPETQYF.

Many counts were recorded for this clonotype. The V and J genes are TRBV5-6 and TRBJ2-3; D uncertain. V lost 0 bases to trimming and J lost 2 bases, with 7 bases between them. This CDR3 has 14 residues. Germline CDR1 reads SGHDT; CDR2 reads YYEEEE. CDR3 DNA: TGTGCCAGCAGCTTGGGGAAGCACACAGATACGCAGTATTTT. This encodes CASSLGKHTDTQYF.

This clonotype was recorded at least ten times. The chain links TRBV7-9 to TRBJ2-5, with TRBD1 matching 8 bases. V was pared by 5 bases and J by 3 bases, with 2 bases of the junction left unmatched. Germline CDR1 SEHNR, CDR2 FQNEAQ (reference sequence). The CDR3 has 13 residues. The CDR3 region has the DNA TGTGCCAGCAGCCTGACAGGGGAAGAGACCCAGTACTTC. It specifies CASSLTGEETQYF.

This clonotype is medium-sized within its sample. The V and J genes are TRBV7-9 and TRBJ1-1, with D hard to call. There are 12 residues in the CDR3. CDR1 and CDR2 (germline): SEHNR, FQNEAQ (reference sequence). Trimming removed 6 bases from V and 0 bases from J, with 5 bases in between. The CDR3 DNA reads TGTGCCAGCAGGTTCTTGAACACTGAAGCTTTCTTT. This codes for CASRFLNTEAFF.

V and J are TRBV12-3 or TRBV12-4 and TRBJ2-1; tentative D call: TRBD2 (5 bases). The CDR3 is 14 amino acids. With 6 bases removed from V and 4 bases from J, the gap between germline ends came to 13 bases. This chain's CDR3 is CASSPPRDYNEQFF. The CDR3, as DNA: TGTGCCAGCAGCCCCCCCCGGGATTACAATGAGCAGTTCTTC.

By sample fraction, this clonotype is medium-sized. The chain links TRBV3-1 to TRBJ2-7, with D perhaps given as TRBD1 or TRBD2 (6 bases each). The germline V and J ends were trimmed by 1 base and 0 bases, with 16 bases remaining between them. This CDR3 contains 17 residues. Per the germline V gene, CDR1 is LGHDT and CDR2 is YNNKEL (reference sequence). The CDR3 bases are TGTGCCAGCAGCCAAGGGATCCGGGGGCGAAGCTCCTACGAGCAGTACTTC. Amino acid sequence: CASSQGIRGRSSYEQYF.

This CDR3 is CSASPGRAVGELFF. CDR3 nucleotides: TGCAGTGCTAGTCCGGGGAGGGCCGTCGGGGAGCTGTTTTTT. The J gene is TRBJ2-2, the V gene TRBV20-1, with 7 bases identical to TRBD2. The CDR3 extends over 14 amino acids. Germline V gene data show CDR1 as DFQATT and CDR2 as SNEGSKA (reference sequence). The J segment lost 7 bases and the V segment lost 3 bases, leaving 8 bases of the junction unmatched.